Below are 16 T cell receptor beta chains sequenced from a single sample in a study of CD8 T cells in ankylosing spondylitis. A single record per CDR3 protein comes from TCRdb applying MiXCR to the 5' RACE reads. The sample lists approximately 130,000 distinct CDR3 sequences; approximately 10% were seen once. Sequencing input: blood, either unsorted or a sorted T cell fraction (not recorded which). Source of these receptors: a female donor with ankylosing spondylitis or in good health (not recorded which).

Turning to this clonotype: Since the CDR3 does not end with the conserved phenylalanine or tryptophan, this likely comes from a read error. The genes are TRBV11-1 and TRBJ2-7, with TRBD2 identical over 9 bases. The CDR3 has 15 amino acids. CDR1 and CDR2 (germline): SGHAT, FQDESV (reference sequence). V gave up 3 bases and J gave up 0 bases; unmatched junction bases: 3. CDR3 bases: TGTGCCAGCAGCTTTCTAGCGGGGAGCTCCTACGAGCAGTACTCC. Amino acids: CASSFLAGSSYEQYS.

In its sample, this clonotype was seen many times. The J gene is TRBJ1-6, the V gene TRBV11-2, with D uncertain. The CDR3 has 14 residues. CDR1 is SGHAT and CDR2 is FQNNGV in the germline V gene. V was trimmed by 3 bases and J by 4 bases, leaving 7 bases between them. This CDR3 is CASSFPAYNSPLHF. In DNA, the CDR3 is TGTGCCAGCAGCTTCCCGGCTTATAATTCACCCCTCCACTTT.

V and J are TRBV7-9 and TRBJ1-4; no firm D call. The CDR3 is made up of 13 amino acids. The germline V gene has CDR1 SEHNR and CDR2 FQNEAQ (reference sequence). V dropped 4 bases and J dropped 10 bases, with 13 bases sitting between them. CDR3 protein: CASSSDTGSKLFF. The DNA of the CDR3 is TGTGCCAGCAGCTCCGACACGGGGTCAAAACTGTTTTTT. Full variable domain (outside the CDR3, taken from reference TRBV7-9 and TRBJ1-4): DTGVSQNPRHKITKRGQNVTFRCDPISEHNRLYWYRQTLGQGPEFLTYFQNEAQLEKSRLLSDRFSAERPKGSFSTLEIQRTEQGDSAMYLCASSSDTGSKLFFGSGTQLSVL.

This rearrangement joins TRBV6-1 to TRBJ1-6; D is undetermined. Germline CDR1 and CDR2: MNHNS and SASEGT. CDR3 length equals 13 residues. The V end lost 10 bases, the J end lost 4 bases, and 11 bases lay between the germline ends. CDR3: CAIREQYNSPLHF. The CDR3 DNA reads TGTGCCATACGGGAACAGTATAATTCACCCCTCCACTTT.

This clonotype was recorded many times. This chain uses TRBV27 with TRBJ2-3, with TRBD1 matching over 10 bases. V shed 6 bases, J shed 5 bases, and the junction held 11 bases outside the gene matches. CDR3 length equals 16 residues. The germline CDR1 and CDR2 sequences are MNHEY and SMNVEV (reference sequence). CDR3 DNA sequence: TGTGCCAGCAGACCCGACAGGGGGCATAAAGGAGATACGCAGTATTTT. It translates to CASRPDRGHKGDTQYF.

This clonotype was observed at least ten times. The gene calls are TRBV20-1 and TRBJ1-1; 9 bases agree with TRBD1. The length of the CDR3 is 13 residues. V lost 5 bases and J lost 1; bases outside the gene matches: 2. From germline, CDR1 is DFQATT and CDR2 SNEGSKA (reference sequence). CDR3 sequence: CSAPTGGNTEAFF. Here the CDR3 DNA reads TGCAGTGCTCCGACAGGGGGGAACACTGAAGCTTTCTTT.

This clonotype was seen at least ten times. The V and J genes are TRBV28 and TRBJ2-6; D remains unclear. Germline CDR1 reads MDHEN; CDR2 reads SYDVKM. This CDR3 has 16 residues. Between the trimmed V and J ends, which lost 4 bases and 0 bases, there was a span of 10 bases. The CDR3 is CASSSPWASGANVLTF. The CDR3 coding sequence is TGTGCCAGCAGTTCCCCCTGGGCCTCTGGGGCCAACGTCCTGACTTTC.

This clonotype was picked up many times. The chain recombines TRBV5-5 with TRBJ2-7; 7 nucleotides align to TRBD1. The junction had 8 bases not matched to a gene; V was cut back by 2 bases and J by 3 bases. The CDR3 runs to 15 residues. Germline V CDR1 and CDR2: SGHKS, YYEKEE (reference sequence). CDR3 loop: CASSLGRQGFYEQYF. The CDR3 DNA reads TGTGCCAGCAGCTTAGGGAGACAGGGATTCTACGAGCAGTACTTC. The full variable domain, completed using reference TRBV5-5 and TRBJ2-7, is DAGVTQSPTHLIKTRGQQVTLRCSPISGHKSVSWYQQVLGQGPQFIFQYYEKEERGRGNFPDRFSARQFPNYSSELNVNALLLGDSALYLCASSLGRQGFYEQYFGPGTRLTVT.

This sequence joins TRBV24-1 and TRBJ1-2; 7 nucleotides align to TRBD1. The CDR3 consists of 13 residues. The germline CDR1 and CDR2 sequences are KGHDR and SFDVKD. V lost 7 bases to trimming and J lost 2 bases; unmatched junction nucleotides: 3. The CDR3 loop reads CATSQGQNYGYTF. The CDR3 DNA is TGTGCCACCAGCCAGGGACAGAACTATGGCTACACCTTC.

This clonotype was found many times. The genes are TRBV5-1 and TRBJ2-3; no firm D call. This CDR3 is 12 amino acids long. V dropped 0 bases and J dropped 4 bases, with 3 bases sitting between them. CDR1 SGHRS and CDR2 YFSETQ come from the germline V gene. The DNA of the CDR3 is TGCGCCAGCAGCTTGGAAGCAGATACGCAGTATTTT. Translated, it gives CASSLEADTQYF.

In its sample, this clonotype was seen many times. The J gene is TRBJ1-2, the V gene TRBV10-3, with D perhaps TRBD1 (5 bases). Germline assignment: CDR1 ENHRY and CDR2 SYGVKD. Trimming removed 8 bases from V and 8 bases from J, with 15 bases in between. The CDR3 has 12 amino acids. Here the CDR3 DNA reads TGTGCCATCCCAACTGGGACGGGGGGCTACACCTTC. Residues: CAIPTGTGGYTF.

This clonotype has only a few counts. The rearrangement links TRBV11-2 to TRBJ2-5; D remains ambiguous. The CDR3 consists of 15 residues. Trimming cost V 0 bases and J 7 bases, with 15 bases left between them. Germline values: CDR1 SGHAT, CDR2 FQNNGV. In DNA form, the CDR3 reads TGTGCCAGCAGCTTAGAGGTCATCGATAAGGGGACCCAGTACTTC. It is translated as CASSLEVIDKGTQYF.

There are a few counts of this clonotype. The rearrangement links TRBV28 to TRBJ2-2; D not certain. The V end lost 3 bases, the J end lost 3 bases, and 5 bases lay between the germline ends. The CDR3 length is 13 residues. From germline, CDR1 is MDHEN and CDR2 SYDVKM. The CDR3 DNA sequence: TGTGCCAGCAGTTTCCAACACACCGGGGAGCTGTTTTTT. The encoded protein is CASSFQHTGELFF.

This clonotype was detected many times. This chain connects TRBV5-5 to TRBJ1-2; perhaps TRBD1 as D (5 bases). The CDR3 covers 13 residues. With 4 bases removed from V and 6 bases from J, the gap between germline ends came to 13 bases. Germline CDR1 reads SGHKS; CDR2 reads YYEKEE (reference sequence). The DNA for the CDR3 is TGTGCCAGCAGCCTTGGTGGAGGGGATGGCTACACCTTC. This sequence encodes CASSLGGGDGYTF.

This clonotype showed up many times. CDR3 sequence reads: CATDSSSGGSYNEQFF. CDR3 nucleotide sequence: TGTGCCACCGACTCCAGTAGCGGGGGGTCCTACAATGAGCAGTTCTTC. The rearrangement joins TRBV15 to TRBJ2-1, with 10 bases that match TRBD2. The CDR3 totals 16 residues. With V trimmed by 8 bases and J by 1 base, 8 bases remained unmatched. Germline values: CDR1 LNHNV, CDR2 YYDKDF (reference sequence).

Comment on this clonotype: A clone one base away is much larger, so this may be a read error. This chain connects TRBV12-3 or TRBV12-4 to TRBJ1-2; TRBD1 might be the D (6 bases). The CDR3 extends over 11 amino acids. The CDR3 DNA reads TGTGCCAGCAGTAAGGGGGAGGGCTACCCCTTC. Residues: CASSKGEGYPF.